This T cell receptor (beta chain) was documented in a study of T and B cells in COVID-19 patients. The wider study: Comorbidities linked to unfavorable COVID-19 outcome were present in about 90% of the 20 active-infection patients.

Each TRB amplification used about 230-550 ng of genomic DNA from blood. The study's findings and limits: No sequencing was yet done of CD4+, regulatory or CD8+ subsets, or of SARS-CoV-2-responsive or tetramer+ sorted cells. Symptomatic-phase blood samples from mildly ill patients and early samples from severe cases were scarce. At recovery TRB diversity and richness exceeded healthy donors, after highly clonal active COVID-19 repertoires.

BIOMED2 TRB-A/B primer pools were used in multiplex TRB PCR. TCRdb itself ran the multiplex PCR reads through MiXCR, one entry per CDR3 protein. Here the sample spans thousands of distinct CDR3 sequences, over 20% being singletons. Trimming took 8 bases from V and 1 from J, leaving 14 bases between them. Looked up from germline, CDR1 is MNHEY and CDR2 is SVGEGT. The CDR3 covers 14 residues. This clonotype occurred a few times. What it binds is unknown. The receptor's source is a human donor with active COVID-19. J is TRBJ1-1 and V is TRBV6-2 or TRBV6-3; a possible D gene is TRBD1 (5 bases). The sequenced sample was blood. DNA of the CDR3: TGTGCCAGCGGGACGGGACCGAGGAACACTGAAGCTTTCTTT. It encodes CASGTGPRNTEAFF.